These 4 T cell receptor beta chains came from one sample sequenced in a study of shared clonotypes between healthy human individuals. Profiled with immunoSEQ multiplex PCR; TCRdb holds only in-frame clones, not every one. The table shows around 690,000 clones, with about 90% occurring only once. Sequencing input: memory CD8+ T cells from PBMCs. The subset was: CD45RO+ cells pooled with CCR7-negative TemRA cells. These receptors originate from a young man in good health. Some clones in this sample may be carry-over from other donors' samples.

In regard to this clone: Other DNA sequences from this sample encode an identical CDR3 as well. This chain uses TRBV9 with TRBJ2-3, with unresolved D. The CDR3 consists of 14 residues. V lost 0 bases, J lost 2 bases, and 7 bases lay in between. Germline CDR1 and CDR2: SGDLS and YYNGEE. CDR3 sequence reads: CASSVARSTDTQYF. CDR3 nucleotides: TGTGCCAGCAGCGTAGCTAGATCCACAGATACGCAGTATTTT.

The rearrangement uses TRBV7-8 and TRBJ2-1, with 9 bases identical to TRBD1. The CDR3 is 15 amino acids. The trim removed 0 bases at V and 7 bases at J, leaving 4 bases unmatched. From germline, CDR1 is SGHVS and CDR2 FQNEAQ. In nucleotides, the CDR3 is TGTGCCAGCAGCTTAGCCCGGGACAGGGCAAATGAGCAGTTCTTC. Its protein is CASSLARDRANEQFF.

The chain is built from TRBV2 and TRBJ2-1; D is unclear. Germline values: CDR1 SNHLY, CDR2 FYNNEI. Between the trimmed V and J ends, which lost 3 bases and 0 bases, there was a span of 15 bases. The CDR3 is 17 amino acids. The CDR3 coding sequence is TGTGCCAGCAGTGACCAGCCGGAATTTAGCTCCTACAATGAGCAGTTCTTC. Translated, it gives CASSDQPEFSSYNEQFF.

This chain uses TRBV9 with TRBJ2-7, with a tentative D call TRBD2 (5 bases). The CDR3 runs 13 residues. V lost 4 bases, J lost 3 bases, and 11 bases lay in between. The V gene's germline CDR1 is SGDLS and CDR2 YYNGEE. The CDR3 DNA is TGTGCCAGCAGCCGGAGCGGAAGCTACGAGCAGTACTTC. Encoded protein: CASSRSGSYEQYF.